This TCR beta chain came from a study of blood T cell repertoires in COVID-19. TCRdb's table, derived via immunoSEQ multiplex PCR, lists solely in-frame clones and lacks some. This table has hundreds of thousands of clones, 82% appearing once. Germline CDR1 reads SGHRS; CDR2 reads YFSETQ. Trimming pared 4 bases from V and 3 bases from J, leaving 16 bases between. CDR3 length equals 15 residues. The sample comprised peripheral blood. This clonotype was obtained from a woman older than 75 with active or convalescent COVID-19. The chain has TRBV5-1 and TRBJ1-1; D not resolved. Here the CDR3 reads CASSRGEGGDTEAFF. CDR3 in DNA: TGCGCCAGCAGCCGGGGTGAGGGTGGGGACACTGAAGCTTTCTTT.